This TCR beta chain was identified in a study of graft-versus-host responses after intestinal transplantation. Study summary: All recipients were given anti-thymocyte globulin induction, and tacrolimus and steroids were then administered for around three years.

Germline loops: CDR1 WNHNN, CDR2 SYGVQD (reference sequence). The CDR3 contains 13 residues. The V and J ends lost 3 bases and 4 bases respectively, with 8 bases between them. This clone is a singleton in its sample. Its antigen is not identified. Repertoires were generated with immunoSEQ multiplex PCR, while TCRdb's copy carries only in-frame clones and drops some. This table has some 130,000 clones, more than 90% appearing once. The J gene is TRBJ2-3, the V gene TRBV10-1; D possibly corresponds to TRBD2 (6 bases). This specimen consisted of unstimulated CD4+ T cells sorted from spleen or lymph node cells, obtained before intestinal transplant. The source of this sequence is a human donor who received an intestinal transplant. In DNA form, the CDR3 reads TGCGCCAGCAGTGAACGGAGGGCAGATACGCAGTATTTT. It is translated as CASSERRADTQYF.